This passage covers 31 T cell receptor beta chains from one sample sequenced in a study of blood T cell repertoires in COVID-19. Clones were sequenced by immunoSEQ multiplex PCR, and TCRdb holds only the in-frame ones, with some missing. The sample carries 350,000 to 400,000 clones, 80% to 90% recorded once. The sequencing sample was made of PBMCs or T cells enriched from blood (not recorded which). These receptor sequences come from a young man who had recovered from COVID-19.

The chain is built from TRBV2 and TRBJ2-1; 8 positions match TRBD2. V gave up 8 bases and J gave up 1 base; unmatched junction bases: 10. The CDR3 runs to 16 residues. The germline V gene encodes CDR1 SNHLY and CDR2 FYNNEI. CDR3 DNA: TGTGCCAGCGTCCATGCGGGGGGCCCGTCCTACAATGAGCAGTTCTTC. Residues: CASVHAGGPSYNEQFF.

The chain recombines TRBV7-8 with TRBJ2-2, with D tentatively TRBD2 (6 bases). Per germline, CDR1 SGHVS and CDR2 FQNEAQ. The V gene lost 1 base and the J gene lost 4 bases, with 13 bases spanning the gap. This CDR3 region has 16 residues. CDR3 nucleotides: TGTGCCAGCAGCTTAGACAGGCGGAGGGCCACCGGGGAGCTGTTTTTT. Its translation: CASSLDRRRATGELFF.

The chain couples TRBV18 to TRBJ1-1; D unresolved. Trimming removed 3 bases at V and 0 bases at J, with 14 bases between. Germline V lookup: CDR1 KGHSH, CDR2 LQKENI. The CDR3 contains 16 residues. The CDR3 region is CASSPSNPYLNTEAFF. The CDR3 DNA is TGTGCCAGCTCACCCTCTAACCCTTACCTGAACACTGAAGCTTTCTTT. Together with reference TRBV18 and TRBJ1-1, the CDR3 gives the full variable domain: NAGVMQNPRHLVRRRGQEARLRCSPMKGHSHVYWYRQLPEEGLKFMVYLQKENIIDESGMPKERFSAEFPKEGPSILRIQQVVRGDSAAYFCASSPSNPYLNTEAFFGQGTRLTVV.

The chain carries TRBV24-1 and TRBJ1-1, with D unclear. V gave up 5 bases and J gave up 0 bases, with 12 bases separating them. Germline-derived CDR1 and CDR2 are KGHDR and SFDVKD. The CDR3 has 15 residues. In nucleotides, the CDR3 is TGTGCCACCAGTGCCGGGAAAAACATGAACACTGAAGCTTTCTTT. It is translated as CATSAGKNMNTEAFF.

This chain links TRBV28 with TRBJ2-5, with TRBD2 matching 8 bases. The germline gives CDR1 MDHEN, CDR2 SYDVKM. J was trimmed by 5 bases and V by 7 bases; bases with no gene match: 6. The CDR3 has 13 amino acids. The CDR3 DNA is TGTGCCAGCATTCCAAGCGGGGGCGAGACCCAGTACTTC. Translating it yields CASIPSGGETQYF.

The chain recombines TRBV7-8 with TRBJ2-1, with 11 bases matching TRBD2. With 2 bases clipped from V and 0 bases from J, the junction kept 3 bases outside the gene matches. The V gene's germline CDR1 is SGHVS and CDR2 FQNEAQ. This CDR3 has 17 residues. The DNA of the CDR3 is TGTGCCAGCAGCTTACTGGGACTAGCGGTCTCCTACAATGAGCAGTTCTTC. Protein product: CASSLLGLAVSYNEQFF.

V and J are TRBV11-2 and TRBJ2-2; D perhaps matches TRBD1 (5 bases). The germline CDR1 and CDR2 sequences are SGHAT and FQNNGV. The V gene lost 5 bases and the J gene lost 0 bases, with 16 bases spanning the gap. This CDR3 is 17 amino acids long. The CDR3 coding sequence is TGTGCCAGCAGCCAAGGGGTGGGGCTGGCGAACACCGGGGAGCTGTTTTTT. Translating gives CASSQGVGLANTGELFF.

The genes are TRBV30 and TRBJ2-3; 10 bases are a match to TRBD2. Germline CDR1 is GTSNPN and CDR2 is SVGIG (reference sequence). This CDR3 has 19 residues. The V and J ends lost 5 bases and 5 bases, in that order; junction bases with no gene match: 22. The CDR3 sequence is CAWAKVGLATLSAGDTQYF. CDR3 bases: TGTGCCTGGGCAAAGGTGGGACTAGCGACACTGTCGGCGGGAGATACGCAGTATTTT. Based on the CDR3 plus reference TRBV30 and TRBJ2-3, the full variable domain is SQTIHQWPATLVQPVGSPLSLECTVEGTSNPNLYWYRQAAGRGLQLLFYSVGIGQISSEVPQNLSASRPQDRQFILSSKKLLLSDSGFYLCAWAKVGLATLSAGDTQYFGPGTRLTVL.

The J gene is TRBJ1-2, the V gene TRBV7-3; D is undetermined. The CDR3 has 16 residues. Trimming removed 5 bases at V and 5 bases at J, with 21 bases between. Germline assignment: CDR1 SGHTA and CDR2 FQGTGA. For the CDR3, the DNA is TGTGCCAGCAGCCCCCGTTCGGGTCTTGGAGTATATGGCTACACCTTC. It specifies CASSPRSGLGVYGYTF.

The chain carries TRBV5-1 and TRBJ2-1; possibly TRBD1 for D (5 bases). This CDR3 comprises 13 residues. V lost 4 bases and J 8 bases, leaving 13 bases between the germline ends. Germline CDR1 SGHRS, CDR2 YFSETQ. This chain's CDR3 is CASSVTGRDEQFF. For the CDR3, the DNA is TGCGCCAGCAGCGTAACAGGACGCGATGAGCAGTTCTTC. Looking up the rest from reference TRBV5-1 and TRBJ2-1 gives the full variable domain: KAGVTQTPRYLIKTRGQQVTLSCSPISGHRSVSWYQQTPGQGLQFLFEYFSETQRNKGNFPGRFSGRQFSNSRSEMNVSTLELGDSALYLCASSVTGRDEQFFGPGTRLTVL.

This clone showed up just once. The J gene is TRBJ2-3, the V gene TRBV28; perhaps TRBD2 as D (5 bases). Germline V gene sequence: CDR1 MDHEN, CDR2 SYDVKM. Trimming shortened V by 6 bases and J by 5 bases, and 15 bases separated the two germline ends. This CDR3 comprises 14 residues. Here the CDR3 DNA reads TGTGCCAGCAGGGCTCCGGGGTCCGGAGATACGCAGTATTTT. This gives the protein CASRAPGSGDTQYF.

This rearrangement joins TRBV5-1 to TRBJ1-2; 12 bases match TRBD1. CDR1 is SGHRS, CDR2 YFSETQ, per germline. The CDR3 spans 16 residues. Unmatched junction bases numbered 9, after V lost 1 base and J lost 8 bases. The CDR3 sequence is CASSLSPGQGAAGYTF. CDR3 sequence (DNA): TGCGCCAGCAGCTTGTCTCCGGGACAGGGGGCGGCGGGCTACACCTTC.

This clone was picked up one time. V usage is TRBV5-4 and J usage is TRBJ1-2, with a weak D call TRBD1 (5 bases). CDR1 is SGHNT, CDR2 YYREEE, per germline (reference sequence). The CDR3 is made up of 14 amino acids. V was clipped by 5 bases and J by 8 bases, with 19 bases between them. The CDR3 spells CASSLQGTGGGYTF. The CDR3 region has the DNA TGTGCCAGCAGTTTACAAGGGACGGGAGGAGGCTACACCTTC.

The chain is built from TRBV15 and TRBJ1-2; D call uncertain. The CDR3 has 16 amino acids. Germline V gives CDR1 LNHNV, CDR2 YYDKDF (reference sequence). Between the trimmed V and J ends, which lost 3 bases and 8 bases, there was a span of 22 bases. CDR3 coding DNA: TGTGCCACCAGCAGGTATATGGGGAAGAGCGAGGGAGGCTACACCTTC. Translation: CATSRYMGKSEGGYTF.

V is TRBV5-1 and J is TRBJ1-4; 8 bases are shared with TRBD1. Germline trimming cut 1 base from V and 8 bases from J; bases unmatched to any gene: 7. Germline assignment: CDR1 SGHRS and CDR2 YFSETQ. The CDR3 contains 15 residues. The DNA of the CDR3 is TGCGCCAGCAGCTTGAGGACAGGGTCGTCGGAAAAACTGTTTTTT. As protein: CASSLRTGSSEKLFF.

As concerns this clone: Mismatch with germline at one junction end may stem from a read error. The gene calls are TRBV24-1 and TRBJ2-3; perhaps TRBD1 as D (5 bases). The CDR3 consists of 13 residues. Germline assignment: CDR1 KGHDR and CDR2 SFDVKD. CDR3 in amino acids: CATRGQGTDTQYF. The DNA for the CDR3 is TGTGCCACCAGAGGGCAGGGCACCGATACGCAGTATTTT.

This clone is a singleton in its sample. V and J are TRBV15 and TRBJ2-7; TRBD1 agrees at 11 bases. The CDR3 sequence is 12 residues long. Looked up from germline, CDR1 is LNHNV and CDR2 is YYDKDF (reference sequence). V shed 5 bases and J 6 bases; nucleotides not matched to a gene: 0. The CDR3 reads CATSGTGGEQYF. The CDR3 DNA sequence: TGTGCCACCAGCGGGACAGGGGGCGAGCAGTACTTC.

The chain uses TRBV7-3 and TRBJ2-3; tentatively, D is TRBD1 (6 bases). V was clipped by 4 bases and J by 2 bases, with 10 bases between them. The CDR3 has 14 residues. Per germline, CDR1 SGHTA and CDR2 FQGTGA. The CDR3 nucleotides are TGTGCCAGCAGCTCCGGGACATCCACAGATACGCAGTATTTT. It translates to CASSSGTSTDTQYF.

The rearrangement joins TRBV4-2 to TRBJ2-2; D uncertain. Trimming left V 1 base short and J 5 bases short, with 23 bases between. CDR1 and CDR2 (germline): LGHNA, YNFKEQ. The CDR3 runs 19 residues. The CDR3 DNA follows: TGTGCCAGCAGCCAAGTGCTCTCATTGCGGAAAGAGAGAACCGGGGAGCTGTTTTTT. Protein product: CASSQVLSLRKERTGELFF.

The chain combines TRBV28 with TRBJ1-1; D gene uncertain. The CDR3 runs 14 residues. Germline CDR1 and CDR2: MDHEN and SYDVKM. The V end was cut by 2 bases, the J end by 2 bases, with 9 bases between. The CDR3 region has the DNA TGTGCCAGCAGTTTAACGGGGATAAACACTGAAGCTTTCTTT. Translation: CASSLTGINTEAFF. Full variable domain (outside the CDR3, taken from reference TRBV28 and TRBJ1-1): DVKVTQSSRYLVKRTGEKVFLECVQDMDHENMFWYRQDPGLGLRLIYFSYDVKMKEKGDIPEGYSVSREKKERFSLILESASTNQTSMYLCASSLTGINTEAFFGQGTRLTVV.

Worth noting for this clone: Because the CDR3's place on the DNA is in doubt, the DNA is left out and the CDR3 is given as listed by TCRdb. This CDR3 is CASKETGVPGNTIYF. V is TRBV6-5 and J is TRBJ1-3; the table's TRBD1 call for D was not verified on the DNA. Germline values: CDR1 MNHEY, CDR2 SVGAGI. The CDR3 adds up to 15 amino acids, both ends counted.

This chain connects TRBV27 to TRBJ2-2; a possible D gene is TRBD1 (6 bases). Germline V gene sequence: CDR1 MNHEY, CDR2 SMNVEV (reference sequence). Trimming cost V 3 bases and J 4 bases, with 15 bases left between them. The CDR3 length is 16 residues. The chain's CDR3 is CASSFRRTASTGELFF. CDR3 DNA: TGTGCCAGCAGTTTTCGACGGACAGCTTCCACCGGGGAGCTGTTTTTT.

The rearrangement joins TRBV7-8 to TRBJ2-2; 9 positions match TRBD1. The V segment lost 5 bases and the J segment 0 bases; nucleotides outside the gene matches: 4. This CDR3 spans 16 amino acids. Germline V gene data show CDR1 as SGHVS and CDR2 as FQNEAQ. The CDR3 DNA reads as TGTGCCAGCAGCCCACGACAGGGGGCGAACACCGGGGAGCTGTTTTTT. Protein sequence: CASSPRQGANTGELFF.

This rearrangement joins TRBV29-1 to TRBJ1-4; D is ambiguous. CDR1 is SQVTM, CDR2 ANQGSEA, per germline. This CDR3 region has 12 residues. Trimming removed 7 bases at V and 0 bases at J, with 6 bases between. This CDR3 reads CSDTPTNEKLFF. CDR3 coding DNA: TGCAGCGATACACCAACTAATGAAAAACTGTTTTTT.

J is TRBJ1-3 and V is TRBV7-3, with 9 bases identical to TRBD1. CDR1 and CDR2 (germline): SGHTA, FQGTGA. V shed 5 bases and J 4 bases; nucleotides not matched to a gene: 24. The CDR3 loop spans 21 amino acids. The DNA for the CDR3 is TGTGCCAGCAGCCTACAATTGTTTCATTCCGGGACAGGGAGGATGGGAAACACCATATATTTT. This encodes CASSLQLFHSGTGRMGNTIYF. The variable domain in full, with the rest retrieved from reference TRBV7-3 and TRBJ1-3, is GAGVSQTPSNKVTEKGKYVELRCDPISGHTALYWYRQSLGQGPEFLIYFQGTGAADDSGLPNDRFFAVRPEGSVSTLKIQRTERGDSAVYLCASSLQLFHSGTGRMGNTIYFGEGSWLTVV.

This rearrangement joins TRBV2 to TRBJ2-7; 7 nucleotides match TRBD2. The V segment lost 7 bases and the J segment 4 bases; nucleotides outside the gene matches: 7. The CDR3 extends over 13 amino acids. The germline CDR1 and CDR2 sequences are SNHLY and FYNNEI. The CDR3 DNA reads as TGTGCCAGCACGGGCGGGAGAAGTTACGAGCAGTACTTC. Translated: CASTGGRSYEQYF.

The chain's CDR3 is CASSLAQGPGELFF. The CDR3 nucleotides are TGTGCCAGCAGCTTGGCACAGGGACCCGGGGAGCTGTTTTTT. The chain couples TRBV5-4 to TRBJ2-2, with D possibly matching TRBD1 (6 bases). V was cut by 0 bases and J by 6 bases, with 9 bases left in between. This CDR3 has 14 amino acids. The germline gives CDR1 SGHNT, CDR2 YYREEE (reference sequence).

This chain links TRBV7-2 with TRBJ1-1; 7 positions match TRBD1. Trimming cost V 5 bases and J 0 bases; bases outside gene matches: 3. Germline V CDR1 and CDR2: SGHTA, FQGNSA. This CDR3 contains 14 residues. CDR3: CASSPGTVNTEAFF. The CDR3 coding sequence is TGTGCCAGCAGCCCCGGGACAGTGAACACTGAAGCTTTCTTT.

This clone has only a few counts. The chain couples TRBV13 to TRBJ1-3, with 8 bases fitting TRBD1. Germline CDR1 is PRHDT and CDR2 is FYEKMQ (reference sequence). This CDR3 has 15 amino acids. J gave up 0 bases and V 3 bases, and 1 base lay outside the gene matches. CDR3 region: CASSFQGASGNTIYF. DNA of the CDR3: TGTGCCAGCAGCTTTCAGGGGGCCTCTGGAAACACCATATATTTT.

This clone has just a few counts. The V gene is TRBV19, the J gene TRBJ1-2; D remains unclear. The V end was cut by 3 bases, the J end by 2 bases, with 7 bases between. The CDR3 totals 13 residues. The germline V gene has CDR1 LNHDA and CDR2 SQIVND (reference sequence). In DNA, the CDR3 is TGTGCCAGTAGTATTCCGGGGAACTATGGCTACACCTTC. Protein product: CASSIPGNYGYTF.

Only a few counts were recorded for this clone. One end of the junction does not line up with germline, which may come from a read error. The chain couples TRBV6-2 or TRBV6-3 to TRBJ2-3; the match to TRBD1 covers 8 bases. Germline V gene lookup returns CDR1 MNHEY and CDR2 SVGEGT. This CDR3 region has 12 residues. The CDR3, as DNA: TGTGCCAGCAGCTCAGGGACAGGTACGCAGTATTTT. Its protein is CASSSGTGTQYF.